Given below is one T cell receptor (beta chain) in context. These data are taken from a study of patients and donors after allogeneic stem cell transplantation. V lost 6 bases and J 4 bases, leaving 16 bases between the germline ends. The germline V gene encodes CDR1 DFQATT and CDR2 SNEGSKA (reference sequence). CDR3 length: 14 amino acids. A single record per CDR3 protein comes from TCRdb applying MiXCR to the RT-PCR reads. Of about 89,000 distinct CDR3 sequences in the sample, roughly 43% were seen once. Sequenced material: blood, either unsorted or a sorted T cell fraction (not recorded which). V gene TRBV20-1 combines with J gene TRBJ2-1; D tentatively reads TRBD1 or TRBD2 (5 bases each). The sequence came from a human donor who was either an allogeneic HSCT recipient or a stem cell or donor lymphocyte infusion donor (not recorded which). It is not recorded whose cells these are; they may come from a transplant donor. DNA for the CDR3: TGCAGTGCCCCACCGGGACGTGGGTACAATGAGCAGTTCTTC. It yields the protein CSAPPGRGYNEQFF.